This passage covers 32 T cell receptor beta chains from one sample sequenced in a study of T cells after yellow fever vaccination. TCRdb analysed the 5' RACE reads with MiXCR anew, one entry per CDR3 protein. This sample has more than 95,000 distinct CDR3 sequences, with about 7% found just once. The specimen was CD4+ T cells sorted from PBMCs, collected 10 days after the first yellow fever vaccination. The receptors shown here come from a man aged 18-30 years who received the YFV17D yellow fever vaccine.

The sample holds a few counts of this clonotype. The rearrangement links TRBV7-2 to TRBJ1-6; D gene uncertain. The germline V gene has CDR1 SGHTA and CDR2 FQGNSA. Trimming removed 1 base from V and 6 bases from J, with 7 bases in between. CDR3 length: 14 amino acids. CDR3 bases: TGTGCCAGCAGCTTAGGGGCGGCTAATTCACCCCTCCACTTT. Its translation is CASSLGAANSPLHF. The full variable domain, in which reference TRBV7-2 and TRBJ1-6 provide the parts outside the CDR3, is GAGVSQSPSNKVTEKGKDVELRCDPISGHTALYWYRQSLGQGLEFLIYFQGNSAPDKSGLPSDRFSAERTGGSVSTLTIQRTQQEDSAVYLCASSLGAANSPLHFGNGTRLTVT.

This clonotype was counted ten times or more. The chain has TRBV12-3 or TRBV12-4 and TRBJ1-5; possible D gene TRBD1, 6 bases. The CDR3 totals 14 residues. The ends were cut back, 5 bases at V and 8 bases at J, with 16 bases in the middle. CDR3 DNA: TGTGCCAGCAGTCAGAACAGGGCCCATGAGCCCCAGCATTTT. Translating gives CASSQNRAHEPQHF.

This clonotype was detected ten times or more. The rearrangement links TRBV20-1 to TRBJ1-6; possible D gene TRBD1, 6 bases. This CDR3 spans 14 amino acids. V dropped 6 bases and J dropped 1 base, with 10 bases sitting between them. In germline, CDR1 is DFQATT, CDR2 SNEGSKA (reference sequence). The CDR3 DNA follows: TGCAGTGCACGCGACAGGTCCTATAATTCACCCCTCCACTTT. It codes for CSARDRSYNSPLHF.

This clonotype was recorded at least ten times. The chain is built from TRBV12-3 or TRBV12-4 and TRBJ1-2, with 7 bases lining up with TRBD1. This CDR3 contains 13 residues. The V and J ends lost 1 base and 8 bases, in that order; junction bases with no gene match: 4. This CDR3 is CASSLGQGFGYTF. The CDR3 DNA reads TGTGCCAGCAGTTTAGGACAGGGTTTCGGCTACACCTTC.

The rearrangement links TRBV7-2 to TRBJ1-6; D uncertain. CDR3 size: 14 residues. The germline V gene encodes CDR1 SGHTA and CDR2 FQGNSA. V dropped 5 bases and J dropped 7 bases, with 12 bases sitting between them. CDR3 DNA: TGTGCCAGCAGCCCCCAGAAGGGAAATTCACCCCTCCACTTT. Its protein is CASSPQKGNSPLHF.

Ten or more counts support this clonotype. The J gene is TRBJ2-1, the V gene TRBV12-3 or TRBV12-4; D call uncertain. V gave up 3 bases and J gave up 13 bases, with 10 bases separating them. CDR3 length equals 11 residues. The DNA of the CDR3 is TGTGCCAGCAGTTTTAGGCAGTCTCAGTTCTTC. Protein: CASSFRQSQFF.

This clonotype was picked up many times. The chain combines TRBV20-1 with TRBJ1-2; 8 nucleotides agree with TRBD1. With V trimmed by 1 base and J by 8 bases, 9 bases remained unmatched. Germline CDR1 reads DFQATT; CDR2 reads SNEGSKA (reference sequence). CDR3 length: 14 amino acids. The CDR3 DNA sequence: TGCAGTGCTAGAGGAACACAGGGGGATGTCGGCTACACCTTC. Translation: CSARGTQGDVGYTF.

Many counts were recorded for this clonotype. The genes are TRBV7-2 and TRBJ2-2; 11 nucleotides agree with TRBD2. The CDR3 extends over 15 amino acids. Germline values: CDR1 SGHTA, CDR2 FQGNSA. V shed 5 bases, J shed 6 bases, and the junction held 5 bases outside the gene matches. The CDR3 reads CASSHTSGGAGELFF. As DNA, the CDR3 is TGTGCCAGCAGCCATACTAGCGGGGGCGCCGGGGAGCTGTTTTTT.

This clonotype was counted many times. This rearrangement joins TRBV4-1 to TRBJ1-2; 8 bases align to TRBD1. CDR3 size: 16 residues. Unmatched junction bases numbered 10, after V lost 2 bases and J lost 5 bases. CDR1 and CDR2 from the germline V gene are MGHRA and YSYEKL. CDR3 region: CASSQPRQGSRYGYTF. The CDR3, as DNA: TGCGCCAGCAGCCAACCCAGACAGGGGAGTAGGTATGGCTACACCTTC.

This clonotype has a count of ten or more. This chain links TRBV12-3 or TRBV12-4 with TRBJ1-1, with a possible D match to TRBD1 (6 bases). CDR3 length: 15 amino acids. V lost 5 bases and J lost 4, with 17 bases in between. This CDR3 is CASSKGDIVGTEAFF. The CDR3 coding sequence is TGTGCCAGCAGTAAGGGGGACATCGTGGGCACTGAAGCTTTCTTT.

This clonotype was seen many times. This chain links TRBV5-7 with TRBJ1-5, with 8 nucleotides matching TRBD1. TRBV5-7 is an ORF for which the function is uncertain. This CDR3 is built from 18 residues. Trimming took 4 bases from V and 0 from J; bases not matched to a gene: 12. The CDR3 DNA reads TGTGCCAGCAGCCTGACAGGGGCTACCCCATATAGCAATCAGCCCCAGCATTTT. Translation gives CASSLTGATPYSNQPQHF.

There are many counts of this clonotype. The CDR3 coding sequence is TGTGCCAGCAGCTACCGACAGGAGGGCTCACCCCTCCACTTT. It yields the protein CASSYRQEGSPLHF. The rearrangement joins TRBV7-2 to TRBJ1-6, with a tentative D call TRBD1 (6 bases). This CDR3 region has 14 residues. Germline values: CDR1 SGHTA, CDR2 FQGNSA. Trimming shortened V by 4 bases and J by 10 bases, and 14 bases separated the two germline ends.

This clonotype was counted many times. J is TRBJ2-5 and V is TRBV9; tentatively, D is TRBD1 (6 bases). In germline, CDR1 is SGDLS, CDR2 YYNGEE. Deletions cut 3 bases from V and 1 base from J, with 13 bases between. CDR3 size: 15 residues. The CDR3 protein is CASSGSGAIQETQYF. CDR3 DNA: TGTGCCAGCAGCGGGTCAGGGGCCATCCAAGAGACCCAGTACTTC.

The table lists this clonotype with a few counts. The V and J genes are TRBV5-1 and TRBJ2-5; D gene uncertain. Trimming cost V 2 bases and J 2 bases, with 13 bases left between them. In germline, CDR1 is SGHRS, CDR2 YFSETQ. The CDR3 runs 15 residues. CDR3 nucleotides: TGCGCCAGCAGCTTCAATGGCCCGTATCAAGAGACCCAGTACTTC. Protein sequence: CASSFNGPYQETQYF. Based on the CDR3 plus reference TRBV5-1 and TRBJ2-5, the full variable domain is KAGVTQTPRYLIKTRGQQVTLSCSPISGHRSVSWYQQTPGQGLQFLFEYFSETQRNKGNFPGRFSGRQFSNSRSEMNVSTLELGDSALYLCASSFNGPYQETQYFGPGTRLLVL.

This clonotype was observed many times. The chain joins TRBV6-1 to TRBJ2-7; D is undetermined. The CDR3 has 12 amino acids. Trimming pared 2 bases from V and 3 bases from J, leaving 5 bases between. The V gene's germline CDR1 is MNHNS and CDR2 SASEGT. In nucleotides, the CDR3 is TGTGCCAGCAGTGAACTCCGCTACGAGCAGTACGTC. This codes for CASSELRYEQYV.

Ten or more counts support this clonotype. This chain uses TRBV29-1 with TRBJ2-4, with D perhaps TRBD1 (6 bases). The CDR3 has 12 amino acids. Trimming pared 4 bases from V and 10 bases from J, leaving 14 bases between. Germline lookup yields CDR1 SQVTM and CDR2 ANQGSEA. The CDR3: CSVGGGRTIQYF. The CDR3 DNA reads as TGCAGCGTTGGAGGGGGACGGACTATTCAGTACTTC.

This clonotype has ten or more counts. The gene calls are TRBV20-1 and TRBJ2-1, with TRBD2 as a possible D gene (5 bases). Germline V CDR1 and CDR2: DFQATT, SNEGSKA (reference sequence). V gave up 6 bases and J gave up 13 bases, with 19 bases separating them. CDR3 length: 12 amino acids. For the CDR3, the DNA is TGCAGTGCCCTCGAGGGATGGCGGTACCAGTTCTTC. It translates to CSALEGWRYQFF.

This clonotype was observed at least ten times. The chain uses TRBV5-1 and TRBJ1-1; unclear D gene. CDR1 and CDR2 (germline): SGHRS, YFSETQ. V lost 5 bases and J lost 2, with 10 bases in between. The CDR3 runs to 13 residues. CDR3 amino acids: CASRGRGNTEAFF. Written as DNA, the CDR3 is TGCGCCAGCAGGGGCCGGGGAAACACTGAAGCTTTCTTT.

The chain has TRBV7-2 and TRBJ2-5; 9 bases agree with TRBD2. J was trimmed by 5 bases and V by 5 bases; bases with no gene match: 9. The CDR3 has 15 residues. In germline, CDR1 is SGHTA, CDR2 FQGNSA. CDR3 amino acids: CASSPRGGGLETQYF. Written as DNA, the CDR3 is TGTGCCAGCAGCCCACGCGGGGGGGGCCTCGAGACCCAGTACTTC.

This clonotype was observed many times. This rearrangement joins TRBV12-3 or TRBV12-4 to TRBJ1-3; D unclear. This CDR3 is 14 amino acids long. Trimming took 4 bases from V and 2 from J, leaving 9 bases between them. Written as DNA, the CDR3 is TGTGCCAGCAGTTCCGTCTTCCCTGGAAACACCATATATTTT. Translated: CASSSVFPGNTIYF.

With regard to this clonotype: A read error may be the cause here, since a much bigger clone is one base away. This chain joins TRBV7-2 and TRBJ2-3; the D is unclear. Germline V gene lookup returns CDR1 SGHTA and CDR2 FQGNSA. The CDR3 extends over 15 amino acids. Written as DNA, the CDR3 is TGTGCCAGTAGCTGGGTACAGACTAGCACAGATACGCAGTATTTT. It specifies CASSWVQTSTDTQYF. Drawing the rest from reference TRBV7-2 and TRBJ2-3, the complete variable domain is GAGVSQSPSNKVTEKGKDVELRCDPISGHTALYWYRQSLGQGLEFLIYFQGNSAPDKSGLPSDRFSAERTGGSVSTLTIQRTQQEDSAVYLCASSWVQTSTDTQYFGPGTRLTVL.

The sample holds a few counts of this clonotype. The chain links TRBV4-3 to TRBJ2-1, with TRBD2 matching over 7 bases. CDR3 length: 14 amino acids. The J segment lost 2 bases and the V segment lost 4 bases, leaving 2 bases of the junction unmatched. Per germline, CDR1 LGHNA and CDR2 YSLEER. CDR3 region: CASSRGGAYNEQFF. The CDR3 DNA is TGCGCCAGCAGCCGGGGGGGGGCCTACAATGAGCAGTTCTTC.

This clonotype was seen at least ten times. J is TRBJ2-4 and V is TRBV7-2; perhaps TRBD1 as D (8 bases). Trimming stripped 3 bases from V and 7 bases from J, with 19 bases between. This CDR3 contains 16 residues. In germline, CDR1 is SGHTA, CDR2 FQGNSA. CDR3 loop: CASSLGPGQGGNIQYF. The DNA for the CDR3 is TGTGCCAGCAGCTTGGGACCCGGACAGGGAGGGAACATTCAGTACTTC.

On this clonotype itself: This could be a read error, since a much larger clone is one nucleotide away. V and J are TRBV5-4 and TRBJ2-2, with D tentatively TRBD1 or TRBD2 (5 bases each). The length of the CDR3 is 14 residues. Germline V lookup: CDR1 SGHNT, CDR2 YYREEE (reference sequence). The CDR3 nucleotides are TGTGCCAGCAGCTTGCCGGGGCGCACCTGGGAGCTGTTTTTT. Its protein is CASSLPGRTWELFF.

This clonotype was picked up many times. This chain joins TRBV7-2 and TRBJ2-5; 7 bases fit TRBD2. The CDR3 runs 15 residues. CDR1 SGHTA and CDR2 FQGNSA come from the germline V gene. V trimming: 3 bases; J trimming: 1 base; junction bases outside the gene matches: 5. Here the CDR3 reads CASSFRDYLQETQYF. The CDR3 coding sequence is TGTGCCAGCAGCTTCAGGGACTACCTCCAAGAGACCCAGTACTTC.

This clonotype showed up many times. The chain combines TRBV12-3 or TRBV12-4 with TRBJ1-2, with D unresolved. V was shortened by 4 bases and J by 2 bases, with 2 bases between the two germline ends. The CDR3 is 11 residues long. CDR3 DNA: TGTGCCAGCAGTTCGAACTATGGCTACACCTTC. This translates into CASSSNYGYTF.

Ten or more counts support this clonotype. CDR3 in amino acids: CASSLGGVNEKLFF. The CDR3 coding sequence is TGTGCCAGCAGCTTAGGCGGGGTAAATGAAAAACTGTTTTTT. This chain uses TRBV7-9 with TRBJ1-4, with D unclear. This CDR3 contains 14 residues. Germline V gene data show CDR1 as SEHNR and CDR2 as FQNEAQ (reference sequence). V lost 1 base and J 5 bases, leaving 8 bases between the germline ends.

This clonotype is medium-sized within its sample. V gene TRBV5-1 combines with J gene TRBJ2-5; possibly TRBD1 for D (5 bases). Germline V gene data show CDR1 as SGHRS and CDR2 as YFSETQ. Trimming stripped 0 bases from V and 7 bases from J, with 10 bases between. This CDR3 is 13 amino acids long. CDR3 sequence reads: CASSLDLQGTQYF. The CDR3 bases are TGCGCCAGCAGCTTGGACCTGCAGGGGACCCAGTACTTC.

The sample holds many counts of this clonotype. The chain has TRBV10-3 and TRBJ2-5; TRBD1 or TRBD2 may be the D gene (5 bases each). The CDR3 has 13 amino acids. From germline, CDR1 is ENHRY and CDR2 SYGVKD. V shed 8 bases and J shed 1 base, with 11 bases lying between them. The CDR3 protein is CAIAGTVQETQYF. CDR3 sequence (DNA): TGTGCCATCGCAGGGACGGTCCAAGAGACCCAGTACTTC.

This clonotype occurred many times. The V gene is TRBV12-3 or TRBV12-4, the J gene TRBJ1-1; D not certain. The CDR3 length is 14 residues. V was clipped by 1 base and J by 4 bases, with 10 bases between them. For the CDR3, the DNA is TGTGCCAGCAGTTTAGTTCCGCCGGGCACTGAAGCTTTCTTT. Protein: CASSLVPPGTEAFF.

This clonotype came up many times. This rearrangement joins TRBV7-2 to TRBJ2-2; D uncertain. The CDR3 spans 15 residues. Trimming removed 1 base from V and 1 base from J, with 7 bases in between. Germline assignment: CDR1 SGHTA and CDR2 FQGNSA. As DNA, the CDR3 is TGTGCCAGCAGCTTAGTTGCAGGGAACACCGGGGAGCTGTTTTTT. The encoded protein is CASSLVAGNTGELFF.

This clonotype was seen ten or more times. The chain uses TRBV6-1 and TRBJ2-7, with D perhaps assigned TRBD1 or TRBD2 (6 bases each). CDR1 is MNHNS and CDR2 is SASEGT in the germline V gene. The CDR3 is made up of 15 amino acids. V dropped 6 bases and J dropped 0 bases, with 15 bases sitting between them. The CDR3 region has the DNA TGTGCCAGCAGCCCGGGGGACACCAGCTCCTACGAGCAGTACTTC. Protein product: CASSPGDTSSYEQYF.